These 32 T cell receptor beta chains share one sample of origin, sequenced in a study of identifying expanded T cells in peripheral blood. Generated by immunoSEQ multiplex PCR, the TCRdb table keeps only in-frame clones and is missing some. The sample lists some 99,000 clones, less than 90% occurring once. The sample comprised blood. The source is a person between 18 and 75 years old in good health.

This rearrangement joins TRBV7-8 to TRBJ1-1; D call uncertain. The V gene lost 3 bases and the J gene lost 5 bases, with 10 bases spanning the gap. The V gene's germline CDR1 is SGHVS and CDR2 FQNEAQ. The CDR3 is made up of 13 amino acids. CDR3 DNA: TGTGCCAGCAGCTTGCAGGAAAATACTGAAGCTTTCTTT. As protein: CASSLQENTEAFF.

The genes are TRBV15 and TRBJ2-5, with D possibly matching TRBD2 (7 bases). Between the trimmed V and J ends, which lost 1 base and 4 bases, there was a span of 13 bases. The CDR3 runs 15 residues. Germline lookup yields CDR1 LNHNV and CDR2 YYDKDF (reference sequence). CDR3 DNA sequence: TGTGCCACCAGCAGAGCGAACGGGGGGCGAGAGACCCAGTACTTC. As protein: CATSRANGGRETQYF.

The chain carries TRBV2 and TRBJ2-1; the match to TRBD1 covers 11 bases. With V trimmed by 6 bases and J by 8 bases, 6 bases remained unmatched. Germline V CDR1 and CDR2: SNHLY, FYNNEI. This CDR3 spans 14 amino acids. CDR3 in amino acids: CASRRTGGRDEQFF. The CDR3 coding sequence is TGTGCCAGCAGGAGGACAGGGGGCCGGGATGAGCAGTTCTTC.

As concerns this clone: This sample includes further DNA sequences coding for the same CDR3. J is TRBJ2-5 and V is TRBV5-6; D unclear. CDR1 is SGHDT and CDR2 is YYEEEE in the germline V gene. The CDR3 extends over 11 amino acids. Trimming took 2 bases from V and 3 from J, leaving 2 bases between them. The CDR3 DNA follows: TGTGCCAGCAGCTTAGAAGAGACCCAGTACTTC. Its protein is CASSLEETQYF.

This chain uses TRBV14 with TRBJ1-2, with a possible D match to TRBD1 (5 bases). The CDR3 length is 15 residues. Looked up from germline, CDR1 is SGHDN and CDR2 is FVKESK. The V gene lost 3 bases and the J gene lost 5 bases, with 16 bases spanning the gap. The CDR3 nucleotides are TGTGCCAGCAGCCAGCGGGGCGAGGGAGTATATGGCTACACCTTC. Translating gives CASSQRGEGVYGYTF.

The chain links TRBV2 to TRBJ1-3; unclear D gene. V was trimmed by 2 bases and J by 3 bases, leaving 5 bases between them. The CDR3 spans 13 residues. Germline values: CDR1 SNHLY, CDR2 FYNNEI. CDR3 in amino acids: CASSEQSGNTIYF. DNA of the CDR3: TGTGCCAGCAGTGAACAAAGTGGAAACACCATATATTTT. Filled out from reference TRBV2 and TRBJ1-3, the complete variable domain reads EPEVTQTPSHQVTQMGQEVILRCVPISNHLYFYWYRQILGQKVEFLVSFYNNEISEKSEIFDDQFSVERPDGSNFTLKIRSTKLEDSAMYFCASSEQSGNTIYFGEGSWLTVV.

At least ten counts were recorded for this clone. The rearrangement uses TRBV29-1 and TRBJ1-2; 9 bases align to TRBD1. From germline, CDR1 is SQVTM and CDR2 ANQGSEA. The CDR3 is 14 amino acids. V shed 1 base and J 3 bases; nucleotides not matched to a gene: 3. CDR3 loop: CSVEARDRDYGYTF. CDR3 coding DNA: TGCAGCGTTGAAGCACGGGACAGGGACTATGGCTACACCTTC.

The chain carries TRBV6-6 and TRBJ1-1, with TRBD1 identical over 10 bases. Germline V lookup: CDR1 MNHNY, CDR2 SVGAGI (reference sequence). V shed 5 bases and J 5 bases; nucleotides not matched to a gene: 5. The CDR3 covers 14 residues. The CDR3 DNA reads as TGTGCCAGCAGTACGACAGGGGGCAGAACTGAAGCTTTCTTT. This sequence encodes CASSTTGGRTEAFF.

With regard to this clone: In the same sample, other DNA sequences code for this CDR3. The chain combines TRBV5-8 with TRBJ1-1; TRBD1 matches 7 bases. The CDR3 is 17 residues long. CDR1 and CDR2 (germline): SGHTS, YDEGEE. The trim removed 4 bases at V and 0 bases at J, leaving 12 bases unmatched. The CDR3 reads CASSLGTAPLMNTEAFF. The CDR3 DNA sequence: TGTGCCAGCAGCCTGGGGACAGCCCCATTAATGAACACTGAAGCTTTCTTT.

V gene TRBV7-9 combines with J gene TRBJ1-6, with no clear D. The CDR3 length is 14 residues. Germline V lookup: CDR1 SEHNR, CDR2 FQNEAQ (reference sequence). V was clipped by 0 bases and J by 3 bases, with 3 bases between them. The CDR3 DNA follows: TGTGCCAGCAGCTTAGCGGACTATAATTCACCCCTCCACTTT. Translated: CASSLADYNSPLHF. The full variable domain, in which reference TRBV7-9 and TRBJ1-6 provide the parts outside the CDR3, is DTGVSQNPRHKITKRGQNVTFRCDPISEHNRLYWYRQTLGQGPEFLTYFQNEAQLEKSRLLSDRFSAERPKGSFSTLEIQRTEQGDSAMYLCASSLADYNSPLHFGNGTRLTVT.

This chain uses TRBV5-4 with TRBJ1-2, with a tentative D call TRBD1 (6 bases). Between the trimmed V and J ends, which lost 8 bases and 6 bases, there was a span of 23 bases. The CDR3 sequence is 15 residues long. The germline V gene encodes CDR1 SGHNT and CDR2 YYREEE (reference sequence). The CDR3: CASFEGGAQVHGYTF. The CDR3 nucleotides are TGTGCCAGTTTTGAAGGGGGGGCGCAGGTACATGGCTACACCTTC.

The CDR3 sequence: CASSPNRVPSYEQYF. The DNA for the CDR3 is TGTGCCAGCTCACCCAACAGGGTTCCCTCCTACGAGCAGTACTTC. The V and J genes are TRBV18 and TRBJ2-7, with a possible D match to TRBD1 (6 bases). Per the germline V gene, CDR1 is KGHSH and CDR2 is LQKENI. Trimming cost V 3 bases and J 0 bases, with 12 bases left between them. The CDR3 consists of 15 residues. The whole variable domain, filled in from reference TRBV18 and TRBJ2-7, reads NAGVMQNPRHLVRRRGQEARLRCSPMKGHSHVYWYRQLPEEGLKFMVYLQKENIIDESGMPKERFSAEFPKEGPSILRIQQVVRGDSAAYFCASSPNRVPSYEQYFGPGTRLTVT.

The rearrangement uses TRBV16 and TRBJ2-7; 13 nucleotides align to TRBD2. Germline lookup yields CDR1 KGHSY and CDR2 FQNENV. This CDR3 has 15 amino acids. With 6 bases clipped from V and 5 bases from J, the junction kept 7 bases outside the gene matches. As DNA, the CDR3 is TGTGCCAGCAGTAGAGGACTAGCGGGAGAGGACGAGCAGTACTTC. Its protein is CASSRGLAGEDEQYF.

In its sample, this clone was seen once. The rearrangement joins TRBV11-2 to TRBJ1-1; no firm D call. The CDR3 has 13 amino acids. With 3 bases removed from V and 7 bases from J, the gap between germline ends came to 12 bases. The germline gives CDR1 SGHAT, CDR2 FQNNGV. CDR3 in amino acids: CASSFTTRDEAFF. CDR3 DNA sequence: TGTGCCAGCAGCTTTACGACCCGGGATGAAGCTTTCTTT.

The V and J genes are TRBV7-9 and TRBJ2-7, with TRBD1 matching over 8 bases. The ends lost 1 base at V and 6 bases at J; junction bases unmatched: 5. CDR1 is SEHNR, CDR2 FQNEAQ, per germline (reference sequence). The CDR3 is made up of 14 amino acids. The chain's CDR3 is CASSLVGQGFEQYF. DNA for the CDR3: TGTGCCAGCAGCTTAGTCGGACAGGGTTTCGAGCAGTACTTC.

The chain recombines TRBV15 with TRBJ1-4; TRBD1 aligns across 10 bases. Germline-derived CDR1 and CDR2 are LNHNV and YYDKDF (reference sequence). With 3 bases clipped from V and 4 bases from J, the junction kept 11 bases outside the gene matches. The CDR3 consists of 18 residues. The CDR3 region is CATSRSRDRGLRNEKLFF. The CDR3 bases are TGTGCCACCAGCAGGAGCCGGGACAGGGGTCTTCGTAATGAAAAACTGTTTTTT.

The chain has TRBV30 and TRBJ1-2; D gene uncertain. Trimming pared 5 bases from V and 2 bases from J, leaving 6 bases between. In germline, CDR1 is GTSNPN, CDR2 SVGIG (reference sequence). The CDR3 is 11 residues long. As DNA, the CDR3 is TGTGCCTGGGGACGAAACTATGGCTACACCTTC. This translates into CAWGRNYGYTF.

CDR3 amino acids: CASRRGESSPLHF. The CDR3 DNA is TGTGCCAGCAGAAGGGGGGAAAGCTCACCCCTCCACTTT. The rearrangement uses TRBV9 and TRBJ1-6, with D possibly TRBD1 on 6 matching bases. The CDR3 totals 13 residues. Germline loops: CDR1 SGDLS, CDR2 YYNGEE. The germline V and J ends were trimmed by 5 bases and 10 bases, with 13 bases remaining between them.

This rearrangement joins TRBV28 to TRBJ1-5; no clear D gene. There are 13 residues in the CDR3. Deletions cut 8 bases from V and 7 bases from J, with 15 bases between. Germline loops: CDR1 MDHEN, CDR2 SYDVKM. The CDR3 DNA follows: TGTGCCAGCCGACTGCTTGGCGGGCAGCCCCAGCATTTT. It is translated as CASRLLGGQPQHF.

The rearrangement uses TRBV28 and TRBJ1-5; weak D call: TRBD1 (6 bases). The CDR3 extends over 16 amino acids. Between the trimmed V and J ends, which lost 4 bases and 3 bases, there was a span of 16 bases. The V gene's germline CDR1 is MDHEN and CDR2 SYDVKM. The CDR3 DNA reads TGTGCCAGCAGTTCCTACCGGGACACTAACAATCAGCCCCAGCATTTT. Translated: CASSSYRDTNNQPQHF.

About this clone: The identical CDR3 is also encoded by other nucleotide sequences in the sample. The chain combines TRBV7-9 with TRBJ1-5; D unresolved. Trimming shortened V by 3 bases and J by 6 bases, and 6 bases separated the two germline ends. Germline V gene sequence: CDR1 SEHNR, CDR2 FQNEAQ (reference sequence). The length of the CDR3 is 12 residues. The CDR3 is CASSFPGQPQHF. DNA for the CDR3: TGTGCCAGCAGCTTTCCGGGTCAGCCCCAGCATTTT.

The V call is TRBV6-5, the J call TRBJ2-7; TRBD2 matches at 9 bases. The CDR3 is 14 residues long. With 7 bases clipped from V and 4 bases from J, the junction kept 8 bases outside the gene matches. Germline loops: CDR1 MNHEY, CDR2 SVGAGI. The CDR3 spells CASTTPGLAYEQYF. Here the CDR3 DNA reads TGTGCCAGCACTACTCCGGGACTAGCTTACGAGCAGTACTTC.

This clone was seen only a few times. The chain joins TRBV5-8 to TRBJ1-4, with D possibly TRBD1 on 6 matching bases. V lost 0 bases, J lost 13 bases, and 7 bases lay in between. Per germline, CDR1 SGHTS and CDR2 YDEGEE. This CDR3 contains 11 residues. DNA of the CDR3: TGTGCCAGCAGCTTGGGAGGGGGACTGTTTTTT. This sequence encodes CASSLGGGLFF.

The chain has TRBV2 and TRBJ2-5; the match to TRBD2 covers 12 bases. Trimming took 6 bases from V and 5 from J; bases not matched to a gene: 4. In germline, CDR1 is SNHLY, CDR2 FYNNEI. The CDR3 sequence is 14 residues long. The CDR3 loop reads CASRTSGSGETQYF. CDR3 coding DNA: TGTGCCAGCAGGACTAGCGGGAGTGGGGAGACCCAGTACTTC.

This chain joins TRBV7-2 and TRBJ2-7; 8 bases align to TRBD2. This CDR3 is 14 amino acids long. With 6 bases clipped from V and 4 bases from J, the junction kept 8 bases outside the gene matches. CDR1 SGHTA and CDR2 FQGNSA come from the germline V gene. The CDR3 nucleotides are TGTGCCAGCAGTCTCGGCCTAGCGGGTTACGAGCAGTACTTC. It is translated as CASSLGLAGYEQYF. Together with reference TRBV7-2 and TRBJ2-7, the CDR3 gives the full variable domain: GAGVSQSPSNKVTEKGKDVELRCDPISGHTALYWYRQSLGQGLEFLIYFQGNSAPDKSGLPSDRFSAERTGGSVSTLTIQRTQQEDSAVYLCASSLGLAGYEQYFGPGTRLTVT.

V gene TRBV5-1 combines with J gene TRBJ2-2; TRBD1 agrees at 7 bases. This CDR3 is 16 amino acids long. Germline CDR1 reads SGHRS; CDR2 reads YFSETQ. Trimming took 4 bases from V and 2 from J; bases not matched to a gene: 8. The CDR3 sequence is CASSPKGQTNTGELFF. CDR3 bases: TGCGCCAGCAGCCCTAAGGGACAGACCAACACCGGGGAGCTGTTTTTT.

The V gene is TRBV7-9, the J gene TRBJ2-7, with a tentative D call TRBD1 (6 bases). Germline V CDR1 and CDR2: SEHNR, FQNEAQ (reference sequence). The CDR3 is made up of 12 amino acids. Between the trimmed V and J ends, which lost 6 bases and 4 bases, there was a span of 10 bases. CDR3 sequence (DNA): TGTGCCAGCAGTCAACAGGGTTACGAGCAGTACTTC. Translating gives CASSQQGYEQYF. Full variable domain (outside the CDR3, taken from reference TRBV7-9 and TRBJ2-7): DTGVSQNPRHKITKRGQNVTFRCDPISEHNRLYWYRQTLGQGPEFLTYFQNEAQLEKSRLLSDRFSAERPKGSFSTLEIQRTEQGDSAMYLCASSQQGYEQYFGPGTRLTVT.

The chain carries TRBV27 and TRBJ2-1; weak D call: TRBD1 (6 bases). CDR1 and CDR2 (germline): MNHEY, SMNVEV (reference sequence). The length of the CDR3 is 14 residues. The V gene lost 6 bases and the J gene lost 5 bases, with 14 bases spanning the gap. CDR3 nucleotide sequence: TGTGCCAGCAGCCCTTTAGGGGGAGACAATGAGCAGTTCTTC. It encodes CASSPLGGDNEQFF.

The chain is built from TRBV6-6 and TRBJ2-3, with D possibly matching TRBD1 (6 bases). The CDR3 loop spans 16 amino acids. Trimming took 6 bases from V and 5 from J, leaving 21 bases between them. Germline lookup yields CDR1 MNHNY and CDR2 SVGAGI (reference sequence). CDR3 in amino acids: CASSLKQGTWGDTQYF. The CDR3 bases are TGTGCCAGCAGCCTAAAACAGGGCACCTGGGGAGATACGCAGTATTTT.

CDR3 sequence reads: CASSKHGLAGGWGTDTQYF. The CDR3 nucleotides are TGTGCCAGCAGCAAACACGGACTAGCGGGAGGGTGGGGCACAGATACGCAGTATTTT. The J gene is TRBJ2-3, the V gene TRBV7-6; 15 positions match TRBD2. The germline gives CDR1 SGHVS, CDR2 FNYEAQ. J was trimmed by 1 base and V by 5 bases; bases with no gene match: 10. This CDR3 has 19 residues.

The chain uses TRBV15 and TRBJ2-5; 12 bases map to TRBD2. The CDR3 sequence is 20 residues long. V lost 2 bases and J lost 2; bases outside the gene matches: 15. Germline values: CDR1 LNHNV, CDR2 YYDKDF (reference sequence). The DNA of the CDR3 is TGTGCCACCAGCAGATCCGAGGCTAGCGGGAGGGCCTGGTGGCAAGAGACCCAGTACTTC. It is translated as CATSRSEASGRAWWQETQYF.

This clone was observed a single time. The chain uses TRBV19 and TRBJ1-3; possibly TRBD1 for D (6 bases). CDR1 is LNHDA and CDR2 is SQIVND in the germline V gene (reference sequence). The CDR3 runs to 17 residues. The ends were cut back, 5 bases at V and 0 bases at J, with 17 bases in the middle. The CDR3 nucleotides are TGTGCCAGTAGTCCCTTAGGGGGTAGGCGCTCTGGAAACACCATATATTTT. Protein: CASSPLGGRRSGNTIYF.